A selection of T cell receptor beta chains follows, all from one sample in a study of cytomegalovirus exposure and HLA in healthy donors. Assay used: immunoSEQ multiplex PCR; TCRdb lists only in-frame clones, some missing. Here the sample spans 120,000 or so clones, over 65% being singletons. Sequencing was performed on PBMCs. The receptors were sampled from a man aged 25-45 years in good health and CMV-seronegative. Each CDR3 is given without its conserved first and last residue. The order of the fields is J gene, V gene, CDR3 protein.

j_gene: TRBJ2-3; v_gene: TRBV10-1; CDR3aa: ASSESSGGGDTQY
j_gene: TRBJ1-5; v_gene: TRBV19; CDR3aa: ASSRRPGQGAQPQH
j_gene: TRBJ2-7; v_gene: TRBV4-3; CDR3aa: ASSPGFGYEQY
j_gene: TRBJ2-7; v_gene: TRBV29-1; CDR3aa: SAVGRDRGGEQY
j_gene: TRBJ2-1; v_gene: TRBV25-1; CDR3aa: ASSPWTSFKDNEQF
j_gene: TRBJ1-1; v_gene: TRBV11-2; CDR3aa: ASSPVAF
j_gene: TRBJ2-1; v_gene: TRBV27; CDR3aa: ASSLRGTTMYNEQF
j_gene: TRBJ2-3; v_gene: TRBV21-1; CDR3aa: ASSPAGVKRGGTDTQY
j_gene: TRBJ2-1; v_gene: TRBV28; CDR3aa: ASSPSLVNEQF
j_gene: TRBJ2-5; v_gene: TRBV5-8; CDR3aa: ASSLWSQETQY
j_gene: TRBJ1-1; v_gene: TRBV11-2; CDR3aa: ASSLVFRENTEAF
j_gene: TRBJ2-1; v_gene: TRBV19; CDR3aa: ASSNRAYNEQF